The clone carrying this T cell receptor (beta chain) showed up many times. The V end was cut by 1 base, the J end by 3 bases, with 19 bases between. Germline V gives CDR1 LNHDA, CDR2 SQIVND (reference sequence). The CDR3 is 18 amino acids. This record belongs to a study of T-cell memory formation after mild COVID-19. Constant-segment primers and 5'RACE yielded cDNA libraries for TCR alpha and TCR beta, each carrying sample barcodes and UMIs. TCRdb used MiXCR to reprocess the 5' RACE reads, holding one entry per CDR3 protein. The sample contains fewer than 30,000 distinct CDR3 sequences, around 10% of which appear only once.

The receptor comes from an adult woman who had mild COVID-19 (a few samples of this study predate the infection). Cell type and time point are not known. The V gene is TRBV19, the J gene TRBJ2-1; tentatively, D is TRBD1 or TRBD2 (5 bases each). The sequenced sample consisted of PBMCs or a T cell subset sorted from them (not recorded which). CDR3 protein: CASSIVFGGLQHYNEQFF. Here the CDR3 DNA reads TGTGCCAGTAGTATAGTATTTGGGGGATTACAGCACTACAATGAGCAGTTCTTC.